This T cell receptor beta chain derives from a study of T-cell memory formation after mild COVID-19. Study details: TCR clusters largely stayed donor specific. Findings and limits, study-wide: While clones contracting from day 15 to 85 were balanced between CD4 and CD8, later expanders leaned CD4+. Cross-reactive memory appears to have joined, as suggested by some responding clones showing up in pre-infection memory. Researchers report contracting CD4+ clones mostly in CM and EM, with CD8+ clones in EMRA.

This clonotype has only a few counts. The antigen remains undetermined. V lost 5 bases, J lost 0 bases, and 4 bases stayed unmatched. Per the germline V gene, CDR1 is DFQATT and CDR2 is SNEGSKA (reference sequence). The CDR3 has 14 amino acids. TCRdb independently ran MiXCR on the 5' RACE reads; one entry per CDR3 protein. The table shows some 300,000 distinct CDR3 sequences, with approximately 19% occurring only once. V is TRBV20-1 and J is TRBJ1-3, with 7 bases lining up with TRBD1. Source material: PBMCs or a T cell subset sorted from them (not recorded which). The TCR sequence derives from a man aged 18-30 years who had mild COVID-19 (a few samples of this study predate the infection). Cell type and time point are not known. The DNA for the CDR3 is TGCAGTGCTTCGCGGACAGGCTCTGGAAACACCATATATTTT. Its protein is CSASRTGSGNTIYF.